The clone carrying this T cell receptor (beta chain) was counted only a few times. Its antigen is not identified. The sample comes from a study of beta chain features in type 1 diabetes. Findings and limits, study-wide: TCRB CDR3 length was moderately but significantly reduced in all four CD4+ subsets of Type 1 diabetes patients.

Sequencing targeted expressed TCRB transcripts, as all isolated RNA had been reverse transcribed. Assay: immunoSEQ multiplex PCR; the TCRdb copy retains only in-frame clones and omits some. Of some 660,000 clones listed, over 12% are singletons. The TCR sequence derives from a man aged 18 to 29 with type 1 diabetes. Sequences were obtained from naive CD4+ T cells from blood.

CDR3 bases: TGTGCCAGCAGCGTTTCCACAGGGGCAACTAATGAAAAACTGTTTTTT. Translated, it gives CASSVSTGATNEKLFF. This chain links TRBV9 with TRBJ1-4; 7 bases agree with TRBD1. From germline, CDR1 is SGDLS and CDR2 YYNGEE. The V and J ends lost 2 bases and 0 bases, in that order; junction bases with no gene match: 4. This CDR3 region has 16 residues.